This TCR beta chain was sequenced for a study of shared clonotypes between healthy human individuals. Points from the study as a whole: Sampling included only blood; tissue repertoires likely differ.

Approximately 30,000 T cell genomes (approximately 180 ng DNA) went into each sorted-subset replicate. The method was immunoSEQ multiplex PCR; TCRdb's version includes in-frame clones alone and lacks a portion of them. The sample lists 1.5 million to 2.5 million clones, about 95% occurring once. Between the trimmed V and J ends, which lost 2 bases and 5 bases, there was a span of 5 bases. The CDR3 spans 12 residues. CDR1 is WNHNN, CDR2 SYGVQD, per germline (reference sequence). To note about this clone: Its antigen remains unknown.

CD45RO-negative, CCR7-selected cells formed the naive CD8 fraction, which excluded terminally differentiated effector memory CD45RA+ cells. Sequenced material: naive CD8+ T cells sorted from blood. This sequence joins TRBV10-1 and TRBJ2-3; D uncertain. The receptor was derived from a man aged 18 to 29 in good health. The CDR3, as DNA: TGCGCCAGCAGTGAGGATCAAGATACGCAGTATTTT. Protein product: CASSEDQDTQYF.